This entry lists 11 T cell receptor beta chains sequenced from one sample in a study of cytomegalovirus exposure and HLA in healthy donors (dated by TCRdb to the late 2010s). The protocol used for the library was the immunoSEQ multiplex PCR assay. The immuneACCESS repertoire file appears here via TCRdb, limited to in-frame rearrangements. These files lack a portion of the clones; in checked studies, under half of the deficit traces to unresolved V genes, and the cause of the others is not known. The sample table lists about 130,000 clones, roughly nine tenths of them with a count of one. Approximately 2% of the sample lies in the top ten. The sequenced material came from PBMCs. Every receptor here comes from a young woman in good health and CMV-seronegative.

This clone was detected only once. The chain carries TRBV27 and TRBJ2-1; TRBD1 matches 9 bases. With 5 bases clipped from V and 6 bases from J, the junction kept 8 bases outside the gene matches. This CDR3 contains 15 residues. CDR1 is MNHEY, CDR2 SMNVEV, per germline (reference sequence). The CDR3 nucleotides are TGTGCCAGCAGTCTGGGGACAGGGAGGGCCAATGAGCAGTTCTTC. The encoded protein is CASSLGTGRANEQFF.

This clone occurred once. The V call is TRBV7-9, the J call TRBJ2-1, with 7 bases fitting TRBD1. Per germline, CDR1 SEHNR and CDR2 FQNEAQ (reference sequence). The junction had 6 bases not matched to a gene; V was cut back by 5 bases and J by 2 bases. CDR3 length: 15 residues. The CDR3 DNA reads as TGTGCCAGCAGCAAAGCCGGGACAGCCTACAATGAGCAGTTCTTC. It encodes CASSKAGTAYNEQFF.

This clone has a single count. The chain couples TRBV27 to TRBJ2-5, with 7 bases identical to TRBD1. The length of the CDR3 is 13 residues. V gave up 6 bases and J gave up 4 bases; unmatched junction bases: 5. Germline CDR1 is MNHEY and CDR2 is SMNVEV (reference sequence). This CDR3 reads CASRRNRGETQYF. In DNA form, the CDR3 reads TGTGCCAGCAGGCGCAACAGGGGAGAGACCCAGTACTTC.

The chain links TRBV5-4 to TRBJ2-2; D may be TRBD2 (5 bases). Germline CDR1 reads SGHNT; CDR2 reads YYREEE (reference sequence). V dropped 5 bases and J dropped 4 bases, with 9 bases sitting between them. The CDR3 has 13 amino acids. The CDR3 region is CASRLDFTGELFF. The CDR3 bases are TGTGCCAGCAGACTAGACTTCACCGGGGAGCTGTTTTTT.

The chain employs TRBV5-8 and TRBJ2-7; 9 bases line up with TRBD1. Germline V gene sequence: CDR1 SGHTS, CDR2 YDEGEE. This CDR3 contains 15 residues. V was clipped by 4 bases and J by 7 bases; unmatched bases: 12. The CDR3 coding sequence is TGTGCCAGCAGCACGGTACAGGGGGCGCAGGGAGAGCAGTACTTC. Translating it yields CASSTVQGAQGEQYF. The variable domain in full, completed from reference TRBV5-8 and TRBJ2-7, reads EAGVTQSPTHLIKTRGQQATLRCSPISGHTSVYWYQQALGLGLQFLLWYDEGEERNRGNFPPRFSGRQFPNYSSELNVNALELEDSALYLCASSTVQGAQGEQYFGPGTRLTVT.

The rearrangement joins TRBV11-3 to TRBJ2-2; D is possibly TRBD1 (5 bases). Germline CDR1 and CDR2: SGHNT and YENEEA. V gave up 2 bases and J gave up 4 bases, with 11 bases separating them. The CDR3 extends over 15 amino acids. CDR3 DNA: TGTGCCAGCAGCTTATCTAGGGGTGGCACCGGGGAGCTGTTTTTT. Translation: CASSLSRGGTGELFF.

The CDR3 DNA is TGTGCCAGCAGCGCGCCGACCAGGGGTGTAAGCACAGATACGCAGTATTTT. Translated: CASSAPTRGVSTDTQYF. This chain uses TRBV11-3 with TRBJ2-3; tentative D call: TRBD1 (6 bases). V was cut by 5 bases and J by 0 bases, with 18 bases left in between. CDR3 length: 17 residues. Germline CDR1 and CDR2: SGHNT and YENEEA.

The chain joins TRBV4-1 to TRBJ2-5, with TRBD2 matching over 8 bases. The J segment lost 2 bases and the V segment lost 3 bases, leaving 5 bases of the junction unmatched. The germline CDR1 and CDR2 sequences are MGHRA and YSYEKL. The CDR3 runs 15 residues. This chain's CDR3 is CASSQPLAVQETQYF. The CDR3 DNA is TGCGCCAGCAGCCAGCCACTAGCGGTACAAGAGACCCAGTACTTC.

V is TRBV5-5 and J is TRBJ1-2, with 7 positions matching TRBD1. This CDR3 spans 18 amino acids. Germline V gene data show CDR1 as SGHKS and CDR2 as YYEKEE (reference sequence). The J segment lost 1 base and the V segment lost 3 bases, leaving 15 bases of the junction unmatched. CDR3 sequence reads: CASSWARQGPGLNYGYTF. CDR3 bases: TGTGCCAGCAGCTGGGCCCGACAGGGTCCCGGGCTTAACTATGGCTACACCTTC.

V and J are TRBV29-1 and TRBJ1-1, with TRBD1 matching 9 bases. Losses at the gene ends were 8 bases for V and 12 bases for J; bases not matched to a gene: 7. Germline CDR1 is SQVTM and CDR2 is ANQGSEA. CDR3 length: 10 residues. For the CDR3, the DNA is TGCAGCACAGGACAGGGGAGGCCTTTCTTT. Translation gives CSTGQGRPFF.

As regards this clone: Other DNA sequences in the same sample also yield this CDR3. V and J are TRBV9 and TRBJ2-1; TRBD2 agrees at 8 bases. The CDR3 has 15 residues. Trimming removed 0 bases from V and 3 bases from J; junction bases left unmatched: 2. The germline V gene has CDR1 SGDLS and CDR2 YYNGEE. CDR3 DNA sequence: TGTGCCAGCAGCGTAGCGGGAGGGAGCTACAATGAGCAGTTCTTC. Protein sequence: CASSVAGGSYNEQFF.